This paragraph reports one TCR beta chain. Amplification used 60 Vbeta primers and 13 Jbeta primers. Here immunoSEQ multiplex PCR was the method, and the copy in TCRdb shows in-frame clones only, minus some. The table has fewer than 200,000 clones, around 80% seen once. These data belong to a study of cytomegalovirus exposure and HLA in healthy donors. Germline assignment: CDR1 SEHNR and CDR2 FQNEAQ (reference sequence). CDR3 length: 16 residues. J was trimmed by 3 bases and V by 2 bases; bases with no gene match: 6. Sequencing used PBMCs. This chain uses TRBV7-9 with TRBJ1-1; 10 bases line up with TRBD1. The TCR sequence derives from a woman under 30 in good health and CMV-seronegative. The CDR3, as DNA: TGTGCCAGCAGCTTACGGACAGGGGGGTCGTACACTGAAGCTTTCTTT. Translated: CASSLRTGGSYTEAFF.